These T cell receptor beta chains were read from a single sample in a study of T cells after yellow fever vaccination. MiXCR, applied by TCRdb to the 5' RACE reads, yields one record per CDR3 protein. The table shows 140,000 to 150,000 distinct CDR3 sequences, with roughly 6.7% occurring only once. The sequences come from CD4+ T cells sorted from PBMCs, collected 10 days after the yellow fever booster vaccination. These receptors all stem from a man in his thirties or forties who received the YFV17D yellow fever vaccine. Each CDR3 is given with its conserved first and last residue. Each record gives: CDR3 DNA, CDR3 protein, clone size, J gene, D gene, V gene. The D gene is left open where the match is weak. The size of a clone is reported for some rows only, either as once, few or many, or as a class for expanded clones.

TGCGCCAGCAGCCAGCAGGGGGAGTATGGCTACACCTTC,CASSQQGEYGYTF,many,TRBJ1-2,TRBD1,TRBV4-3
TGTGCCAGCAGTATCCCGCCGGGTAGCGGCTCCGACAATGAGCAGTTCTTC,CASSIPPGSGSDNEQFF,many,TRBJ2-1,.,TRBV28
TGTGCCAGCAGCTTAGTCCTAGCGGCTAATCAAGAGACCCAGTACTTC,CASSLVLAANQETQYF,few,TRBJ2-5,TRBD2,TRBV7-8
TGTGCCAGCGACATACGGGGGCTTGCGAATGAGCAGTTCTTC,CASDIRGLANEQFF,many,TRBJ2-1,.,TRBV2
TGCAGTGCTAGAGGGGCCTGGGGGGGAAGCTCCTACAATGAGCAGTTCTTC,CSARGAWGGSSYNEQFF,few,TRBJ2-1,TRBD2,TRBV20-1
TGTGCCAGCAGCACCGAGGGTGAGCAGTTCTTC,CASSTEGEQFF,many,TRBJ2-1,.,TRBV9
TGTGCCAGCTCACCAAACAGGGCCATTGAAGCTTTCTTT,CASSPNRAIEAFF,many,TRBJ1-1,.,TRBV18
TGTGCCAGCAGCCAGGGGACAGGGGTACGTGGAGAGCAGTACTTC,CASSQGTGVRGEQYF,few,TRBJ2-7,TRBD1,TRBV3-1
TGTGCCAGCAGTCGCGTCTACGAGCAGTACTTC,CASSRVYEQYF,many,TRBJ2-7,.,TRBV6-1
TGTGCCACCAGCAGAGATCACTATGGCTACACCTTC,CATSRDHYGYTF,many,TRBJ1-2,.,TRBV15
TGTGCCAGCAACAGCGGGAGCAGGGGTGGCACAGATACGCAGTATTTT,CASNSGSRGGTDTQYF,many,TRBJ2-3,TRBD2,TRBV12-3/TRBV12-4
TGCGCCAGCAGCTTGGAGGCAGGACAGAACTATGGCTACACCTTC,CASSLEAGQNYGYTF,.,TRBJ1-2,.,TRBV5-1
TGTGCCAGCAGCAGGGGGAACACCGGGGAGCTGTTTTTT,CASSRGNTGELFF,many,TRBJ2-2,.,TRBV7-9
TGTGCCAGCAGCAAAGATAGCGCCACCGGGGAGCTGTTTTTT,CASSKDSATGELFF,many,TRBJ2-2,.,TRBV11-1
TGCAGTGCTAGAGGGACCTCCGGCACCGGGGAGCTGTTTTTT,CSARGTSGTGELFF,many,TRBJ2-2,.,TRBV20-1
TGTGCCAGCAGTCCAGGGCCACAGGGGAGCTCCTACGAGCAGTACTTC,CASSPGPQGSSYEQYF,many,TRBJ2-7,TRBD1,TRBV12-3/TRBV12-4
TGCAGTGCTACGCCGGGACAGGGGGCCACCGGGGAGCTGTTTTTT,CSATPGQGATGELFF,many,TRBJ2-2,TRBD1,TRBV20-1
TGTGCCTGGAAAAGAAGCACTAGCGGCAGGCAGTTCTTC,CAWKRSTSGRQFF,few,TRBJ2-1,TRBD2,TRBV30
TGCGCCAGCAGCCAAGATGATGGGGGGGCTCAGTTCTTC,CASSQDDGGAQFF,many,TRBJ2-1,.,TRBV4-3
TGCAGTGCCAACCGAAGGGTAGACACTGAAGCTTTCTTT,CSANRRVDTEAFF,many,TRBJ1-1,.,TRBV20-1
TGTGCCAGCAGCAAGGCGGCGACTAGCGGGATTCCCGCACGTGAGCAGTTCTTC,CASSKAATSGIPAREQFF,many,TRBJ2-1,.,TRBV21-1
TGCAGTGCTATAGGGGGATGGACCGGGGAGCTGTTTTTT,CSAIGGWTGELFF,many,TRBJ2-2,.,TRBV20-1
TGTGCCAGCAGTTCTTCAGGTGGGGCACGCGAGCAGTACTTC,CASSSSGGAREQYF,many,TRBJ2-7,.,TRBV12-3/TRBV12-4
TGTGCCAGCAGCTTACAGGGACTCACAGATACGCAGTATTTT,CASSLQGLTDTQYF,many,TRBJ2-3,.,TRBV7-8
TGCGCCAGCAGCTTGGGGGACAGGGTCAACGAGCAGTACTTC,CASSLGDRVNEQYF,many,TRBJ2-7,TRBD1,TRBV5-1
TGTGCCAGCTCACCAAAGGCAGATACGCAGTATTTT,CASSPKADTQYF,.,TRBJ2-3,.,TRBV18